This record looks at one T cell receptor (beta chain) sequence and its context. Per the authors' pipeline: Estimation of nucleated cell counts relied on the amplification of reference gene primers. Sequenced by immunoSEQ multiplex PCR; TCRdb stores in-frame clones only, minus some. V, J and clone size derive from that table, while D and trimming were established from the DNA sequence. The data hold over 200,000 clones, with 80% to 90% observed a single time. The sample belongs to a study of blood T cell repertoires in COVID-19. Study background: The samples span acute and convalescent COVID-19 from the United States, Italy and Spain. T cells, B-cell-depleted T cells, or PBMCs provided the cDNA or gDNA that served as material.

There are 16 residues in the CDR3. V shed 2 bases and J shed 0 bases, with 12 bases lying between them. Germline loops: CDR1 SGHKS, CDR2 YYEKEE (reference sequence). The sequenced sample was peripheral blood. This receptor was taken from a middle-aged man with active or convalescent COVID-19. The gene calls are TRBV5-5 and TRBJ2-1, with a possible D match to TRBD2 (5 bases). This CDR3 reads CASSFKGALSYNEQFF. Here the CDR3 DNA reads TGTGCCAGCAGCTTTAAGGGAGCCCTCTCCTACAATGAGCAGTTCTTC.